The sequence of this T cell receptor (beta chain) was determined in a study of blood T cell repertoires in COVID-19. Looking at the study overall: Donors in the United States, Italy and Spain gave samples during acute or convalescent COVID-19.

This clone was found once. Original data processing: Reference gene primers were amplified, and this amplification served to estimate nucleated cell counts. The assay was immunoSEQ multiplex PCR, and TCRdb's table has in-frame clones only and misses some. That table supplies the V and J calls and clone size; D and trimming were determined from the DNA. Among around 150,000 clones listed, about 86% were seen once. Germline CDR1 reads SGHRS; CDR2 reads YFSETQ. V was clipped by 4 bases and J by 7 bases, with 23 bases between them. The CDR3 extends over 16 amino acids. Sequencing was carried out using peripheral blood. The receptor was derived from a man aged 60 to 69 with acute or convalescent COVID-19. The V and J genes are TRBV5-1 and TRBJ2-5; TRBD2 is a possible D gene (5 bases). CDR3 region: CASSPLDDPTGGTQYF. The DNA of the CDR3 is TGCGCCAGCAGCCCGCTGGACGACCCAACCGGAGGGACCCAGTACTTC.